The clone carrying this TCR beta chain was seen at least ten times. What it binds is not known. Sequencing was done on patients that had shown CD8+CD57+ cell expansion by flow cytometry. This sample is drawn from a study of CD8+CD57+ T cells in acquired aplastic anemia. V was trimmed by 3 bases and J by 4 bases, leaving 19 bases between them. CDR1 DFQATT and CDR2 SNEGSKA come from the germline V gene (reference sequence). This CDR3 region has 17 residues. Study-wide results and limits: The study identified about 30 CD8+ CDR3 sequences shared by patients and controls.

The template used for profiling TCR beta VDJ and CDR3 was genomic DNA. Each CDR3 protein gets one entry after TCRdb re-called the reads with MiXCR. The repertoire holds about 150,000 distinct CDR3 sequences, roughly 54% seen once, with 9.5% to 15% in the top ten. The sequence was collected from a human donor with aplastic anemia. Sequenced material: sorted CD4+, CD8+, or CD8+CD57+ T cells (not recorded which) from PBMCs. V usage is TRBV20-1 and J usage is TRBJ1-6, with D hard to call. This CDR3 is CSASQPLTTQYNSPLHF. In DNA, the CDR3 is TGCAGTGCTAGCCAACCCCTAACCACGCAGTATAATTCACCCCTCCACTTT.